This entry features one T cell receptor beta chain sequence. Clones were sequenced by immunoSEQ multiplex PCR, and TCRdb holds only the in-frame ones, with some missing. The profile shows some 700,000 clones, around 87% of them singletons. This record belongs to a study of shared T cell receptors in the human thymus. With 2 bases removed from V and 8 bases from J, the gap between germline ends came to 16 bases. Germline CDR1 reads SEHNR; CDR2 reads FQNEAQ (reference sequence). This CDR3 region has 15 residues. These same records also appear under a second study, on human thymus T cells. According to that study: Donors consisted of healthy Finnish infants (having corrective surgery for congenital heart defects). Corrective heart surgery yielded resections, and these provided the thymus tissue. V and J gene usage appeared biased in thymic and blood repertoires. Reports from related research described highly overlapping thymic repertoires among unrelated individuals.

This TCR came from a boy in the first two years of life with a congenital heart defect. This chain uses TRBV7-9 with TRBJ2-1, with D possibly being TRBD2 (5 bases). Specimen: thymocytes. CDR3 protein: CASSLWGGSLHEQFF. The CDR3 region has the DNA TGTGCCAGCAGCTTATGGGGTGGGAGCCTCCATGAGCAGTTCTTC. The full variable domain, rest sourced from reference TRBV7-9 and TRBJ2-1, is DTGVSQNPRHKITKRGQNVTFRCDPISEHNRLYWYRQTLGQGPEFLTYFQNEAQLEKSRLLSDRFSAERPKGSFSTLEIQRTEQGDSAMYLCASSLWGGSLHEQFFGPGTRLTVL.